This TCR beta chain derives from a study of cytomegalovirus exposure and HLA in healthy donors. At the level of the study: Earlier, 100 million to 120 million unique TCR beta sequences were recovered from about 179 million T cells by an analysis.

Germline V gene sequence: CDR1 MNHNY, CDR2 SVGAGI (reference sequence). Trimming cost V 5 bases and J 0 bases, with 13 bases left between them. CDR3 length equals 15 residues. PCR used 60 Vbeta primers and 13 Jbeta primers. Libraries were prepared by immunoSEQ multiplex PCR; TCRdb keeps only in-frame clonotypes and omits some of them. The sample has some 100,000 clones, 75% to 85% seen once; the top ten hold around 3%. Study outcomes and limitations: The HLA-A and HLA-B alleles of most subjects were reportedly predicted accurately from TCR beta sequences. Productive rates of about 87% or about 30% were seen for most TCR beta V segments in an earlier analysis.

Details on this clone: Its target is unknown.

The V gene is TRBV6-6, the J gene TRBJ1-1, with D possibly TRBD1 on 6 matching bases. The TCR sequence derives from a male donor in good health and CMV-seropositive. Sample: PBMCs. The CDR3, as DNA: TGTGCCAGCAGTAAACTGACAGGATTGAACACTGAAGCTTTCTTT. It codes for CASSKLTGLNTEAFF.